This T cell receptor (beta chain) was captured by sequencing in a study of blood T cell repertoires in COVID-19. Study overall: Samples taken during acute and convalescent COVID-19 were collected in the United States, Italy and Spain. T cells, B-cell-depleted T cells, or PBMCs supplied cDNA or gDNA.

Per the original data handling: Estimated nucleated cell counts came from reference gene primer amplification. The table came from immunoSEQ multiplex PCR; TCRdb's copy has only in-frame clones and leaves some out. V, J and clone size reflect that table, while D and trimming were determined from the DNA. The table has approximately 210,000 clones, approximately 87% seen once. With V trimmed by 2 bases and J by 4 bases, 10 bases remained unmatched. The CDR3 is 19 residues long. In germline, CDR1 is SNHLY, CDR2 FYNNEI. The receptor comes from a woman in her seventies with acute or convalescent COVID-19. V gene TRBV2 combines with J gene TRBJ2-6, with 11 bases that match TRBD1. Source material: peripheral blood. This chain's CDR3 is CASSEMALDRGPGANVLTF. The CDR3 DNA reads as TGTGCCAGCAGTGAAATGGCGCTGGACAGGGGGCCCGGGGCCAACGTCCTGACTTTC.